This T cell receptor beta chain appears in the sequencing data of a study of blood T cell repertoires in COVID-19. Turning to the study itself: Material from acute and convalescent COVID-19 was sourced from the United States, Italy and Spain. T cells, B-cell-depleted T cells, or PBMCs supplied cDNA or gDNA.

Data came from immunoSEQ multiplex PCR; TCRdb stores just in-frame clones and leaves some out. The sample has about 63,000 clones, 84% seen once. The CDR3 covers 15 residues. CDR1 SGHVS and CDR2 FQNEAQ come from the germline V gene. V was trimmed by 2 bases and J by 2 bases, leaving 13 bases between them. Sequences were obtained from peripheral blood. The origin of this receptor is a human donor in a cohort sampled during active COVID-19. The rearrangement links TRBV7-8 to TRBJ2-7; D may be TRBD2 (5 bases). CDR3 sequence (DNA): TGTGCCAGCAGCTTAACGGGCAGCGGAACCTACGAGCAGTACTTC. Its protein product is CASSLTGSGTYEQYF.